This T cell receptor (beta chain) was sequenced during a study of blood T cells in healthy people across ages. Study observations and caveats: The CMV status of each donor remained undetermined, and this could have confounded shifts in expanded clonotypes. Fewer expanded clones and more diversity marked long-lived versus aged donors.

For this clonotype: Its antigen remains unidentified.

A second PCR, run for about 6 to 11 cycles, used a sample-barcoded 5' primer plus a J-beta primer mix. TCRdb fed the 5' RACE reads into MiXCR, producing one record per CDR3 protein. The sample yields about 940,000 distinct CDR3 sequences, around 48% seen once. With V trimmed by 10 bases and J by 7 bases, 13 bases remained unmatched. The CDR3 sequence is 14 residues long. The TCR was taken from a man younger than 45 in good health. The gene calls are TRBV12-3 or TRBV12-4 and TRBJ1-5; 7 bases are a match to TRBD1. What was sequenced was blood. The CDR3 DNA reads as TGTGCCACTACGCTGACAGGGCAAGGACAGCCCCAGCATTTT. The encoded protein is CATTLTGQGQPQHF.